This T cell receptor beta chain comes out of a study of metastatic and nonmetastatic thyroid tumors. Study overall: From malignant and benign thyroid patients, repertoires in blood and in tumor or nodule tissue were compared.

Trimming took off 4 bases at V and 0 bases at J, with 7 bases between the two ends. CDR1 and CDR2 (germline): SGHRS, YFSETQ. This CDR3 spans 14 amino acids. Patients were all untreated before their thyroid surgery. Points on this clone: Its antigen is unidentified.

Regarding the study as a whole: A significant increase in TCR beta diversity was reportedly seen in malignant thyroid tumors relative to benign nodules, in blood and tumor.

Per the original data handling: Across clinicopathological groups, CDR3 differences served as the basis for building a distant-metastasis classifier for papillary thyroid cancer. TCRdb re-called clones via MiXCR from the PCR reads. TCRdb, not the authors, supplied the V and J calls. This repertoire shows some 19,000 clones, less than 35% found once; its top ten account for over 10%. The origin of this receptor is a female donor with papillary thyroid cancer or a benign thyroid nodule (not recorded which). Some clones in this sample may be carry-over from other donors' samples. Sequenced material: tumor tissue. This chain uses TRBV5-1 with TRBJ2-2, with D perhaps TRBD1 (6 bases). DNA for the CDR3: TGCGCCAGCAGCGGACAGTCGAACACCGGGGAGCTGTTTTTT. Translation gives CASSGQSNTGELFF.